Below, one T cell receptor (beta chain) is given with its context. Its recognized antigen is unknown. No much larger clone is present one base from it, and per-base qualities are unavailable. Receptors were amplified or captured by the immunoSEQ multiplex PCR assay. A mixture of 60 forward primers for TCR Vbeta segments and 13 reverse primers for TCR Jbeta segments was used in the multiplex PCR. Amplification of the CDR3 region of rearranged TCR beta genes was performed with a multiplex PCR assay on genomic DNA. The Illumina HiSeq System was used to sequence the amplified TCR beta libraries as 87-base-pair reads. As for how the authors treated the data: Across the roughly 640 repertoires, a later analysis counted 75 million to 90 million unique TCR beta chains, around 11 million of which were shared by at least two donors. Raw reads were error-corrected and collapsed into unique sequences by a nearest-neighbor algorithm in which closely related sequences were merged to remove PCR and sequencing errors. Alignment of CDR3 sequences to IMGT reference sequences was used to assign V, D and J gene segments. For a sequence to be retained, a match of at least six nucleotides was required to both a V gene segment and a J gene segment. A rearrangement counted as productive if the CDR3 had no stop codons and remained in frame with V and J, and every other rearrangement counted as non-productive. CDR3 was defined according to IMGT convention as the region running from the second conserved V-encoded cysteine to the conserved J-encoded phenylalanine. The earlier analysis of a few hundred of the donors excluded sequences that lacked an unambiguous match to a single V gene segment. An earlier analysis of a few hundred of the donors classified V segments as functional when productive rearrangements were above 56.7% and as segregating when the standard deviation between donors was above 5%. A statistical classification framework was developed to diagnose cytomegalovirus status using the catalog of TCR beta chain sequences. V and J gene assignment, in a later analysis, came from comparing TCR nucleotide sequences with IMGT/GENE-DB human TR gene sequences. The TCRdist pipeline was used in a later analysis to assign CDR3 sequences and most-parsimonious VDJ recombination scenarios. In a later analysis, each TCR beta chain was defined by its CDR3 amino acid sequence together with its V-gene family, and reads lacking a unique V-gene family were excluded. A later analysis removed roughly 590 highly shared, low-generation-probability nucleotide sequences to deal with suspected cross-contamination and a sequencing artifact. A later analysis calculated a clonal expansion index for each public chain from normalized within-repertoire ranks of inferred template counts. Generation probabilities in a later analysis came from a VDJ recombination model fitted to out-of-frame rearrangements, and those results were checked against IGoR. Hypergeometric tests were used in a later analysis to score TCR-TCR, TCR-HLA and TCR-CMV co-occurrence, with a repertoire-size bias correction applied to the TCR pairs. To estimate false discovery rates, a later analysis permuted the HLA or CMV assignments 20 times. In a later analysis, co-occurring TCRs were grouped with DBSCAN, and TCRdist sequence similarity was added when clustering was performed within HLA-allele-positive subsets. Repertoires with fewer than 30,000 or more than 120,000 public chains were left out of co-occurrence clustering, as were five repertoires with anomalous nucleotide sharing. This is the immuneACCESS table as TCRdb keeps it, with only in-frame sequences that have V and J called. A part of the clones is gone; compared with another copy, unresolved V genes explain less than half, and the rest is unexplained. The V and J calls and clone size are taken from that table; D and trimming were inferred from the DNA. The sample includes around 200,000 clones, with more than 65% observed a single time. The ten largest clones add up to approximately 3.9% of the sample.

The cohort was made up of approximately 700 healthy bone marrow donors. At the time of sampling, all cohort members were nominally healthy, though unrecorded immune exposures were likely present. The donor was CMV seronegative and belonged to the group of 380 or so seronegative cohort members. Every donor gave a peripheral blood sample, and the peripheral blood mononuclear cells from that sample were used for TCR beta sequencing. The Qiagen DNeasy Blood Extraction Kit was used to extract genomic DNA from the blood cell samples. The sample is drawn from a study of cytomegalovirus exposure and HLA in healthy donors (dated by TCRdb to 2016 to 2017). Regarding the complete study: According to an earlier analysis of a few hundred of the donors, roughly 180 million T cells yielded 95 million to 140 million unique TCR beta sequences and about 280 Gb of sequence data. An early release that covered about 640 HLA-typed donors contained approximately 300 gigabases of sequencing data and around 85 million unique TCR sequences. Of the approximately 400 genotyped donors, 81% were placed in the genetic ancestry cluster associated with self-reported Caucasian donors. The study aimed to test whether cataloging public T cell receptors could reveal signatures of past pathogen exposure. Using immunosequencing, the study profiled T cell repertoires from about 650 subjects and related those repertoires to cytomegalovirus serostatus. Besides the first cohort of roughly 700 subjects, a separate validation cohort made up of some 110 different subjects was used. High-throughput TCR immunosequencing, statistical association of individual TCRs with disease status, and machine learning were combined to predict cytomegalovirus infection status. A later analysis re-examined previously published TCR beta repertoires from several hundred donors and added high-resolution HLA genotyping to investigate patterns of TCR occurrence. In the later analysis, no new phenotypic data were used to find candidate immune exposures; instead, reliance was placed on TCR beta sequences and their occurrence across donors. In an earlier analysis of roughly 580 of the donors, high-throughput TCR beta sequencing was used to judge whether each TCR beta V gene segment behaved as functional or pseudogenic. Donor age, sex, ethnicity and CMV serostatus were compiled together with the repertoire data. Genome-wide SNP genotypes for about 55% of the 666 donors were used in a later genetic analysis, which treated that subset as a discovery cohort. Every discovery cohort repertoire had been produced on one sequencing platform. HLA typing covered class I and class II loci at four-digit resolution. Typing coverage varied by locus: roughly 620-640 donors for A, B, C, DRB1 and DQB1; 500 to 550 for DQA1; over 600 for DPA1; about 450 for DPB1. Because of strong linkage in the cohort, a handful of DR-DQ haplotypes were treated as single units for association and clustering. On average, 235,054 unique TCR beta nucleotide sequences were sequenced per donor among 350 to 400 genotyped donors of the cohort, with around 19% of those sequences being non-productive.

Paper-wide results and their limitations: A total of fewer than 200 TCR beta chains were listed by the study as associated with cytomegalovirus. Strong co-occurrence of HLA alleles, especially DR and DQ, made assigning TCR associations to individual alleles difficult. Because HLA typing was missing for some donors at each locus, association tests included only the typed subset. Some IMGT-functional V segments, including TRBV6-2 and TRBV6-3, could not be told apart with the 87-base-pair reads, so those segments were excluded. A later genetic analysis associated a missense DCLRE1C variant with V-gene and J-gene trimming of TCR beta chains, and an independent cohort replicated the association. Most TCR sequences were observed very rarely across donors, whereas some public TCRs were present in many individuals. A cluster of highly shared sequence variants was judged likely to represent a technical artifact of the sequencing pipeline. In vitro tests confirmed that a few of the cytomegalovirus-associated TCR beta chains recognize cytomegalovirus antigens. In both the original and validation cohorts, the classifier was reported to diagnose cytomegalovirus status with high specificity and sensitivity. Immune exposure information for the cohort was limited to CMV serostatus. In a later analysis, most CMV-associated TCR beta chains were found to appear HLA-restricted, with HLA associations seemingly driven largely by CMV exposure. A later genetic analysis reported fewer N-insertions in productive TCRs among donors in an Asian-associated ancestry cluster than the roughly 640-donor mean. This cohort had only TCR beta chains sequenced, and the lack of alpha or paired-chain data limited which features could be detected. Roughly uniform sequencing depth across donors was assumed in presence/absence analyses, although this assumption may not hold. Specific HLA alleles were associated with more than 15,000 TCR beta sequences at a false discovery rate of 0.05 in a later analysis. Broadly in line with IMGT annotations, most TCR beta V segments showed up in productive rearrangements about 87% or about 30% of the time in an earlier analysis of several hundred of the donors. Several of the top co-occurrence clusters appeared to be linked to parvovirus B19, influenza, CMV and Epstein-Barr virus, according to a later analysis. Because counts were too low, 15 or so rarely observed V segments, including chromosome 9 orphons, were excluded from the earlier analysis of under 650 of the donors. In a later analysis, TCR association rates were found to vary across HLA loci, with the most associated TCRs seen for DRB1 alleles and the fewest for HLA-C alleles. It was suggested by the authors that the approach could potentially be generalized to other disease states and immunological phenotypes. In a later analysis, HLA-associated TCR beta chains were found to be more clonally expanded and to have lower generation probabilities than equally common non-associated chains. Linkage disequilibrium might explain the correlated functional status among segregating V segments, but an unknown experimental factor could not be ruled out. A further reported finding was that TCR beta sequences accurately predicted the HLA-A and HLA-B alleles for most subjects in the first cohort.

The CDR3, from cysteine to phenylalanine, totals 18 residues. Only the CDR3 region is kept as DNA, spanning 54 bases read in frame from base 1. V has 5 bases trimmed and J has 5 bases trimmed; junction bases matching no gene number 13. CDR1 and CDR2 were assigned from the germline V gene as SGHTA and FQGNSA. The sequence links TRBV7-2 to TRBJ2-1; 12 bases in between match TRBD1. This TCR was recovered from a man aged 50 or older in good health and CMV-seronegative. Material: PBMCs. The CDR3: CASSDQPGTGGADNEQFF. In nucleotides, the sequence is TGTGCCAGCAGCGACCAACCCGGGACAGGGGGCGCCGACAATGAGCAGTTCTTC.